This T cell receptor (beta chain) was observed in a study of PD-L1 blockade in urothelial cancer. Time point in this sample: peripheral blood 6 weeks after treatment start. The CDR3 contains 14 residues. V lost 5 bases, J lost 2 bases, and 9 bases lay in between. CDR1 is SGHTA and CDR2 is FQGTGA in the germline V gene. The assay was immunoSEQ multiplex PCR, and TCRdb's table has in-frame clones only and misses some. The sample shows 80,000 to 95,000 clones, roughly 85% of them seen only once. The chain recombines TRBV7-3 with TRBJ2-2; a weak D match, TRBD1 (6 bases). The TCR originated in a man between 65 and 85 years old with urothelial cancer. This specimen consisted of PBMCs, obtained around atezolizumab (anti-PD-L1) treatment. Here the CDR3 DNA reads TGTGCCAGCAGCCCGGACAGAAACACCGGGGAGCTGTTTTTT. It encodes CASSPDRNTGELFF.